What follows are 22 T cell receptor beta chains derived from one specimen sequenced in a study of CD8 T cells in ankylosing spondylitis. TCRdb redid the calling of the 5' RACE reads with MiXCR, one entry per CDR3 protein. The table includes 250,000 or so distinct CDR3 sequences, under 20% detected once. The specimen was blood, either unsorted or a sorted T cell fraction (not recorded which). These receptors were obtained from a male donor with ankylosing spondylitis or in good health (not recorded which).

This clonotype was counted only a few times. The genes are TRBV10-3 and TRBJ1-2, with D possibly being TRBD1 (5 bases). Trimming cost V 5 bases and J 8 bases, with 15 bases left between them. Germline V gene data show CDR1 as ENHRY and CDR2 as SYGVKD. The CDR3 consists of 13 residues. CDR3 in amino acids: CAISRGRVEGYTF. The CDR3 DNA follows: TGTGCCATCAGTCGGGGCAGGGTTGAGGGCTACACCTTC.

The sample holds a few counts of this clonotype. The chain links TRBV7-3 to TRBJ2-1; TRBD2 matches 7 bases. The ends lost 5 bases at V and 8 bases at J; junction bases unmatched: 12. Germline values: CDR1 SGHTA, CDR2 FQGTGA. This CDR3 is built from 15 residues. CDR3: CASSPSGGGRDEQFF. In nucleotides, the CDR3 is TGTGCCAGCAGCCCAAGTGGGGGGGGTCGCGATGAGCAGTTCTTC.

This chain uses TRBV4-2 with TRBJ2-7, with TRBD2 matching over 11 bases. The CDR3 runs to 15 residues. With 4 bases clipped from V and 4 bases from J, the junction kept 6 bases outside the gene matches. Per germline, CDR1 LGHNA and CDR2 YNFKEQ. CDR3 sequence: CASSLQGTSGYEQYF. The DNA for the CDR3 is TGTGCCAGCAGCCTTCAAGGGACTAGCGGTTACGAGCAGTACTTC.

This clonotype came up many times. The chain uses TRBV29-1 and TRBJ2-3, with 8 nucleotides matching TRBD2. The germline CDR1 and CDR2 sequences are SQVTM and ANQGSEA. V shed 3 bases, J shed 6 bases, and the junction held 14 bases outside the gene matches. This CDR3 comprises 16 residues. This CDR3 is CSVDPLADDLGDTQYF. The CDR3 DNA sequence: TGCAGCGTTGACCCACTAGCGGACGACTTGGGGGATACGCAGTATTTT.

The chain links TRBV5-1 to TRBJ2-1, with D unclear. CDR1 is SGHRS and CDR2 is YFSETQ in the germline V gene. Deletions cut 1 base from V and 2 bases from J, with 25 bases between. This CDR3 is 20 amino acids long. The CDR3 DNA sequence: TGCGCCAGCAGCTTGACACCTTCCAACTTAAGGCCGGACCCCTACAATGAGCAGTTCTTC. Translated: CASSLTPSNLRPDPYNEQFF.

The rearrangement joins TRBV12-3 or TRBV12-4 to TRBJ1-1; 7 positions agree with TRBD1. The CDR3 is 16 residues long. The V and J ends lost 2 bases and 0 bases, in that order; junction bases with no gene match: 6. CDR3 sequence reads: CASSLSGGQMNTEAFF. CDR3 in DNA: TGTGCCAGCAGTTTATCAGGGGGACAGATGAACACTGAAGCTTTCTTT.

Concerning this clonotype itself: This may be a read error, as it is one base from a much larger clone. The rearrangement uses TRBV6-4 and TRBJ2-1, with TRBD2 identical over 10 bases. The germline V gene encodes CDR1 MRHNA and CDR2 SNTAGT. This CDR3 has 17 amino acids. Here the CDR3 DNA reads TGTGCCAGCAGTGACGAGGCTAGCGGGAGCTCCTACAGTGAGCAGTTCTTC. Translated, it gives CASSDEASGSSYSEQFF.

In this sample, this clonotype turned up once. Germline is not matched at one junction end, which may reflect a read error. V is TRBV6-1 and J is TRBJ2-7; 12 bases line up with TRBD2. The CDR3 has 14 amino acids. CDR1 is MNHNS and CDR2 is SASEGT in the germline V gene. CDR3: CTSSQLAGGREQYF. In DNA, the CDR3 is TGTACCAGCAGTCAACTAGCGGGAGGTCGAGAGCAGTACTTC.

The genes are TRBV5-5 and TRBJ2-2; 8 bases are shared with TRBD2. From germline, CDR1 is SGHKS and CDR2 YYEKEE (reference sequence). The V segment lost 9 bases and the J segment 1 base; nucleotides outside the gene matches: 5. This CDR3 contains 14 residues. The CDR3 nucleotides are TGTGCCATCACAGCGGGGGAGAACACCGGGGAGCTGTTTTTT. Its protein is CAITAGENTGELFF.

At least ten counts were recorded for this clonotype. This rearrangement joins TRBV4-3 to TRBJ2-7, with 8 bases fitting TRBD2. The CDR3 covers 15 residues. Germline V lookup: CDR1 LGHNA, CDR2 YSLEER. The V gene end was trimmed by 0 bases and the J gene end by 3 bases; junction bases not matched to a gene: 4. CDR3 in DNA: TGCGCCAGCAGCCAAGAAGGAGCGGGAGTCTACGAGCAGTACTTC. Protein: CASSQEGAGVYEQYF.

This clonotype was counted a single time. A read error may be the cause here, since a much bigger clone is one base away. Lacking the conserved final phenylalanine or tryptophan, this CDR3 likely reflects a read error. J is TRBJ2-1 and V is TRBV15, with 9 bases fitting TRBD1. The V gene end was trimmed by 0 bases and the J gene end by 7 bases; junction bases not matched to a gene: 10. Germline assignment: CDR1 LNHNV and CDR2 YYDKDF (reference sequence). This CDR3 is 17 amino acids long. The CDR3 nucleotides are TGTGCCACCAGCAGAGAAATCGGACAGGGGTCCACAAATGAGCAGTTCCTC. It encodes CATSREIGQGSTNEQFL.

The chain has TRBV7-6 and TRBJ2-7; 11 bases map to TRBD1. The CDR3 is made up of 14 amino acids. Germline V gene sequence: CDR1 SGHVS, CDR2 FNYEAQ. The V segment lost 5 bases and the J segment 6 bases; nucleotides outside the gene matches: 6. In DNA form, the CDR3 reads TGTGCCAGCAGCCTAGGGACAGGGGGTGGCGAGCAGTACTTC. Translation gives CASSLGTGGGEQYF.

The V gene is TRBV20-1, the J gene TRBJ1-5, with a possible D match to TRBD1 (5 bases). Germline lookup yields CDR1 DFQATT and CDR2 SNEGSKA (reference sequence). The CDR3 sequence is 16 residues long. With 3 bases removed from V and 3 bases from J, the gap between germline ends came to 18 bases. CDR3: CSASREGLFNNQPQHF. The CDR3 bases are TGCAGTGCTAGTCGGGAGGGGCTATTCAACAATCAGCCCCAGCATTTT.

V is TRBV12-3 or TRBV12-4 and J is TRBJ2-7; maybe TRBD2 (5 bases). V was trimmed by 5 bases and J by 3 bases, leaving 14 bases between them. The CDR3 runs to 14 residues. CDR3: CASSDGLRGYEQYF. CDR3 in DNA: TGTGCCAGCAGTGATGGTCTTCGGGGCTACGAGCAGTACTTC.

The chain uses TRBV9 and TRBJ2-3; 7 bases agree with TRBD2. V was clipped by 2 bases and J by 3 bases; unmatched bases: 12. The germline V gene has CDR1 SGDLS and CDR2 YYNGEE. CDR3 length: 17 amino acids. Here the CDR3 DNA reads TGTGCCAGCAGCGTGGGCGGGAGCCGTCGTTTTACAGATACGCAGTATTTT. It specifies CASSVGGSRRFTDTQYF.

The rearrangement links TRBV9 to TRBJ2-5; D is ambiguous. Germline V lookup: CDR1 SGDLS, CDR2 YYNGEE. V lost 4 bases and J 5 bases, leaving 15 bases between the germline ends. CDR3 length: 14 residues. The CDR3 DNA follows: TGTGCCAGCAGCCAAGGGTCCCCTTTGGAGACCCAGTACTTC. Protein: CASSQGSPLETQYF.

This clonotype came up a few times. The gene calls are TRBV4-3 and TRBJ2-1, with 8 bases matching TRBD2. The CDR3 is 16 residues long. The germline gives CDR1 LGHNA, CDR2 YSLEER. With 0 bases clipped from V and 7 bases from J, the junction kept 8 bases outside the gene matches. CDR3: CASSQEVTSGRNEQFF. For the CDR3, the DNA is TGCGCCAGCAGCCAAGAAGTCACTAGCGGCCGAAATGAGCAGTTCTTC.

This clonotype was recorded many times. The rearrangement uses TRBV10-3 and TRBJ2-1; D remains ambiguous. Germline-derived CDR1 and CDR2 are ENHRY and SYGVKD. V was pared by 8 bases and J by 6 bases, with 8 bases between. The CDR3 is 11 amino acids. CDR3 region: CAIGVANEQFF. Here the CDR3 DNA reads TGTGCCATCGGGGTGGCCAATGAGCAGTTCTTC.

CDR3 coding DNA: TGCGCCAGCAGCCAAGAGAGGACAGTCTCTGGAAACACCATATATTTT. Its translation is CASSQERTVSGNTIYF. The rearrangement links TRBV4-1 to TRBJ1-3; a weak D match, TRBD1 (6 bases). Germline-derived CDR1 and CDR2 are MGHRA and YSYEKL. The CDR3 is 16 residues long. The germline V and J ends were trimmed by 0 bases and 0 bases, with 9 bases remaining between them.

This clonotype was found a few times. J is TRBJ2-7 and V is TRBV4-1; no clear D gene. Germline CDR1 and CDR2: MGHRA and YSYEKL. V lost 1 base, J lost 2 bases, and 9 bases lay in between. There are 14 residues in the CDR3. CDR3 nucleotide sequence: TGCGCCAGCAGCCAAGTTACGGAGACCTACGAGCAGTACTTC. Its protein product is CASSQVTETYEQYF.

The DNA of the CDR3 is TGTGCCAGCAGCCCACTAGCGGGAGCCGCAGATACGCAGTATTTT. Its protein product is CASSPLAGAADTQYF. The chain couples TRBV4-2 to TRBJ2-3; 11 bases line up with TRBD2. This CDR3 has 15 residues. The ends lost 4 bases at V and 4 bases at J; junction bases unmatched: 4. Germline CDR1 LGHNA, CDR2 YNFKEQ.

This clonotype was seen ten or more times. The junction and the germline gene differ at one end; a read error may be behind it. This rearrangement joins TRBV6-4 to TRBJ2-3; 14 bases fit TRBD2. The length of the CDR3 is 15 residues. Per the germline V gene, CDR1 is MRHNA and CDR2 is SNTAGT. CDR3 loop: CASSEPGTSGGPLHF. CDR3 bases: TGTGCCAGCAGTGAACCCGGGACTAGCGGGGGTCCACTGCATTTT.